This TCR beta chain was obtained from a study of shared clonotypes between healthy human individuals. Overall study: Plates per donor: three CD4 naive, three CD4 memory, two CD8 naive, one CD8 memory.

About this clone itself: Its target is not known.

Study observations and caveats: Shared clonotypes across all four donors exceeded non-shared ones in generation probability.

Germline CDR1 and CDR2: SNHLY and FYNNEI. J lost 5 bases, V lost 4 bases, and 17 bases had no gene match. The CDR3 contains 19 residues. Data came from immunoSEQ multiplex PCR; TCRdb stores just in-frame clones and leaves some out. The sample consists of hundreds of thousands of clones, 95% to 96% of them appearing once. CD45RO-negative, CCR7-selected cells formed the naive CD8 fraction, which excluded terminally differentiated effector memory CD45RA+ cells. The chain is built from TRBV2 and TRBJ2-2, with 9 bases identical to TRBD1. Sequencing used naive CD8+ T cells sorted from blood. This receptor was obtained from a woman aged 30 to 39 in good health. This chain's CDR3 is CASSGWGQGIRLDTGELFF. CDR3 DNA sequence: TGTGCCAGCAGTGGGTGGGGACAGGGTATAAGATTGGATACCGGGGAGCTGTTTTTT.